This TCR beta chain was observed in a study of vaccination and CD4 T cells after COVID-19. As to treatment: roughly ten-day PBMC culture with coronavirus spike peptide pools or control peptides (ViraFEST assay). Scientists ran DNA taken from cultured CD4+ T cells through the Oncomine TCR Beta short-read assay for sequencing. The genomic DNA was obtained from cultured CD4+ T cells by extraction with the QIAamp micro DNA kit. TCRdb re-called the PCR reads through MiXCR, storing one row per CDR3 protein. Of 3,000 to 4,500 distinct CDR3 sequences listed, roughly 30% are singletons. Trimming left V 5 bases short and J 2 bases short, with 17 bases between. The CDR3 extends over 16 amino acids. Points on this clonotype: Its antigen is undetermined.

Study conclusions and caveats: Convalescent patients saw a median around 83% of their reactive clones show up only after vaccination.

The chain is built from TRBV12-3 or TRBV12-4 and TRBJ2-3; D possibly corresponds to TRBD2 (6 bases). The sequence came from a human donor who had recovered from COVID-19. Sample: CD4+ T cells from blood, cultured in vitro. CDR3 in amino acids: CASSPPSGGSTDTQYF. CDR3 bases: TGTGCCAGCAGTCCCCCGAGTGGAGGGTCCACAGATACGCAGTATTTT.